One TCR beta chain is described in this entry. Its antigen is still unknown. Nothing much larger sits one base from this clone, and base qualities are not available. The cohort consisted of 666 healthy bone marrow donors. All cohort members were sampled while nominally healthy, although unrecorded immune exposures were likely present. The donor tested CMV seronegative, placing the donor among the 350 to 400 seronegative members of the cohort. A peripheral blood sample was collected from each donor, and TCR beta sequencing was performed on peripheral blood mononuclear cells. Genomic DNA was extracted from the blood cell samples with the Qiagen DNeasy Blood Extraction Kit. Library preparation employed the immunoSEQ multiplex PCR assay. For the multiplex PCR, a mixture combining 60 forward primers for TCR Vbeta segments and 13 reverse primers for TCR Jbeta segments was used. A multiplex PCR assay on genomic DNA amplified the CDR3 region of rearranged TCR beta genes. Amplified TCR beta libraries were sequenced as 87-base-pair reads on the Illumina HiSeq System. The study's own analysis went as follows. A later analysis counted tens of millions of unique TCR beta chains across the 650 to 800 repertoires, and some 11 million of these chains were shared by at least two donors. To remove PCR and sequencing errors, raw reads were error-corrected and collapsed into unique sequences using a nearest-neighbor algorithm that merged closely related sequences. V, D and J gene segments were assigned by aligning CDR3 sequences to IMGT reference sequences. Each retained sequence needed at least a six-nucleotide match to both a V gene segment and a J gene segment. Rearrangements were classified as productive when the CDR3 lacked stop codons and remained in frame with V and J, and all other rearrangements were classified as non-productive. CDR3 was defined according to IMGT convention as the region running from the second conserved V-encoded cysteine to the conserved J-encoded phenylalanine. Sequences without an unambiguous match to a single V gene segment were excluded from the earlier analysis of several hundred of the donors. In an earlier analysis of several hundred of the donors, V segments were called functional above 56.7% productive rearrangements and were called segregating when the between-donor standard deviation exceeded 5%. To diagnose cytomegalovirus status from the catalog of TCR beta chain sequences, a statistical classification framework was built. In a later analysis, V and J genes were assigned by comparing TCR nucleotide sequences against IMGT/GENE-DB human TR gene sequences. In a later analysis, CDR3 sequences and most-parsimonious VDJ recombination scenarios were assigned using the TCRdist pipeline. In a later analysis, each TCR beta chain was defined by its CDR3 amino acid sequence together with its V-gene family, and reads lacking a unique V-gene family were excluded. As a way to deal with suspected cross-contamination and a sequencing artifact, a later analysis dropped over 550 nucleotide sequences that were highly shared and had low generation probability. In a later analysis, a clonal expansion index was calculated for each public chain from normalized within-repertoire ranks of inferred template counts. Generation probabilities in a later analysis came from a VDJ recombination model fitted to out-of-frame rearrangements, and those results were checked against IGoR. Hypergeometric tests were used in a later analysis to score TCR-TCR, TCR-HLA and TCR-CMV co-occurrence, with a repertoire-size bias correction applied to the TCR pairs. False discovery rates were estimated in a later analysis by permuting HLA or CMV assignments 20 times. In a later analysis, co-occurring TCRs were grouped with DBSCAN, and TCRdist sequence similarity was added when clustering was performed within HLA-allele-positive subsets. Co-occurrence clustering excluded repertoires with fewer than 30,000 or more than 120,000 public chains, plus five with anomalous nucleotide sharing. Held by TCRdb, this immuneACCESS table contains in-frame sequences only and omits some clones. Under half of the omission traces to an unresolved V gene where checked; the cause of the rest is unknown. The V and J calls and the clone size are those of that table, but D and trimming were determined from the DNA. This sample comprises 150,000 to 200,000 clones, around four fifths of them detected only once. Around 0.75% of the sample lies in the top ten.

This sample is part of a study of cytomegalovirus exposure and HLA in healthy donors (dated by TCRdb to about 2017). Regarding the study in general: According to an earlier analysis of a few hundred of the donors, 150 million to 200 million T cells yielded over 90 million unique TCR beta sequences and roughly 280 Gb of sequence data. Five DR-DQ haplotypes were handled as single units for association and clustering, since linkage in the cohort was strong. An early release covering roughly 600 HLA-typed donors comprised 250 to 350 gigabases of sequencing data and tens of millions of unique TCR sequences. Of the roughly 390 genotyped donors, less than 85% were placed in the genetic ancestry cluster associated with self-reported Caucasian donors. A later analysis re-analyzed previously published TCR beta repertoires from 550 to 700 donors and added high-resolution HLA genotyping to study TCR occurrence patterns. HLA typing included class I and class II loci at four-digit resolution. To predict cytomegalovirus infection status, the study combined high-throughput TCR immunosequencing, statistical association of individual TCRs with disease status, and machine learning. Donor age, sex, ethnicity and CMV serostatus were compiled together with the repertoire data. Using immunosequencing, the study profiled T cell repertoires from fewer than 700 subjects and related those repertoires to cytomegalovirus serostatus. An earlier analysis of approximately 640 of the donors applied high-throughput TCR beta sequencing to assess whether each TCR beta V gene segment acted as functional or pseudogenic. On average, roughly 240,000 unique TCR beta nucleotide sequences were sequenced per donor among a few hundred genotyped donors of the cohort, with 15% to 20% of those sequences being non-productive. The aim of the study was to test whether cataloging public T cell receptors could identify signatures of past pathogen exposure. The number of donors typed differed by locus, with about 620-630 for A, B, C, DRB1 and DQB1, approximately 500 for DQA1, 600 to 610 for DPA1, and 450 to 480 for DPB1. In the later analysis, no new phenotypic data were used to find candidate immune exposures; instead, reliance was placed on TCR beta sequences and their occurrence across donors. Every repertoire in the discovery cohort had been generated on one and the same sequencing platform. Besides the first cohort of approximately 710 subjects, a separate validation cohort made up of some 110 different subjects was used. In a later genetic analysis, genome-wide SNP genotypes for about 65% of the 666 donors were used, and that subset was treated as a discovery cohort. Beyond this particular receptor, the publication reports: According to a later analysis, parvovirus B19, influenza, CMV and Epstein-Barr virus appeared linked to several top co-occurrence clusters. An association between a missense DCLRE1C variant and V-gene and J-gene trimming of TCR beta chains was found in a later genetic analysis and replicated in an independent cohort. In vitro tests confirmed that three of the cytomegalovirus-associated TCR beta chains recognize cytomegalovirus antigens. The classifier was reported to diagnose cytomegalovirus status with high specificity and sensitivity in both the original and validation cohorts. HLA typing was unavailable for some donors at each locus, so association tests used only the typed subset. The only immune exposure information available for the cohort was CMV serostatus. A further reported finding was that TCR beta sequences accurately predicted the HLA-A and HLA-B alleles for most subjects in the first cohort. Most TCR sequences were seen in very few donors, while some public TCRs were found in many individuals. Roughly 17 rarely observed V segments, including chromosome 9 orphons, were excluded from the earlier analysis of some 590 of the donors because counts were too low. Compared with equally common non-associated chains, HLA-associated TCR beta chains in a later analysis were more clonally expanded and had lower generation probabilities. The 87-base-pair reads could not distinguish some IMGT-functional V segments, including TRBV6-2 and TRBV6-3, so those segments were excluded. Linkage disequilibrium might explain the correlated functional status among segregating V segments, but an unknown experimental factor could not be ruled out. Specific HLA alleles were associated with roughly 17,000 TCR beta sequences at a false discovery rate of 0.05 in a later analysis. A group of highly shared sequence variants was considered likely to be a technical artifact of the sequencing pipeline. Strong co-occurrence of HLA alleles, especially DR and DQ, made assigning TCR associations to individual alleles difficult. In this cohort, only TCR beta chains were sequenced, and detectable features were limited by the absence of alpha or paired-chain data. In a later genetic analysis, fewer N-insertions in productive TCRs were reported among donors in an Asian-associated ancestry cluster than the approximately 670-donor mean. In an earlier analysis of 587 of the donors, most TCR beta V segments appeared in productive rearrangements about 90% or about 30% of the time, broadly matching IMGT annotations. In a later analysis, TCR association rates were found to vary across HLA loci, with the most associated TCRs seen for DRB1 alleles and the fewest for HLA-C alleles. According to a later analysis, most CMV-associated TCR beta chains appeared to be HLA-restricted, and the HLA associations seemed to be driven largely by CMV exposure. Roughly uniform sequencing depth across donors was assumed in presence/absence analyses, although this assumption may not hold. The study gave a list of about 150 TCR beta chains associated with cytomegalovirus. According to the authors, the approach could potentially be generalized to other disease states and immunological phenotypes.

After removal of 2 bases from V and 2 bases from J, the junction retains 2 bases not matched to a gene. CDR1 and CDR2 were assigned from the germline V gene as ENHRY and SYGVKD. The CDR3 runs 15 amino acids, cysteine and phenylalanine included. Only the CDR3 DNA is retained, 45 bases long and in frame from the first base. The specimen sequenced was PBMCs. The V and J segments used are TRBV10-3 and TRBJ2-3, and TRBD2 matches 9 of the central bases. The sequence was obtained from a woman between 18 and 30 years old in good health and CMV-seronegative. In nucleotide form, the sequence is TGTGCCATCAGTGAGACTAGCGGGTACACAGATACGCAGTATTTT. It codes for CAISETSGYTDTQYF.